Reported below is one TCR beta chain. V lost 2 bases, J lost 2 bases, and 10 bases lay in between. The CDR3 covers 15 residues. Germline CDR1 reads LGHDT; CDR2 reads YNNKEL (reference sequence). These data are taken from a study of blood T cell repertoires in COVID-19. Overall study: Collection of acute and convalescent COVID-19 samples took place in the United States, Italy and Spain.

Per the original data handling: Cell counts per sample came from amplifying reference gene primers. Profiled with immunoSEQ multiplex PCR; TCRdb holds only in-frame clones, not every one. V and J calls and clone size are copied from that table; D and trimming were computed from the DNA. Of roughly 140,000 clones listed, about 90% were seen once; the top ten hold 10%. The sequenced sample was peripheral blood. This receptor was identified in a man aged 45-65 years with active or convalescent COVID-19. The chain joins TRBV3-1 (or the pseudogene TRBV3-2) to TRBJ1-3; possible D gene TRBD1, 6 bases. CDR3 amino acids: CASSQSWGPGNTIYF. The CDR3 DNA reads as TGTGCCAGCAGCCAAAGCTGGGGGCCTGGAAACACCATATATTTT.